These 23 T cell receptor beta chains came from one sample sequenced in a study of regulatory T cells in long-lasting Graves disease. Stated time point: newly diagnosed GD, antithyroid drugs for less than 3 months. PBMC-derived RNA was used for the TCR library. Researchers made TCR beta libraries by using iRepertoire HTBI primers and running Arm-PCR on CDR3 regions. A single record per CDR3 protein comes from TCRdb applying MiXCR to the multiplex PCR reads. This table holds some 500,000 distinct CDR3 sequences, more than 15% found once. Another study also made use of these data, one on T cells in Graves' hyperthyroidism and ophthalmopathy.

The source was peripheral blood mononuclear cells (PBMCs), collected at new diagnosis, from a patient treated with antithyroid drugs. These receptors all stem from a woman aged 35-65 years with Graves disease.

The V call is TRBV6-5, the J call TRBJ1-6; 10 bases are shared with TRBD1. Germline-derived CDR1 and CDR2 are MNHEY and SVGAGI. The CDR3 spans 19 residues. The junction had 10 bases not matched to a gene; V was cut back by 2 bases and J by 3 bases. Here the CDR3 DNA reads TGTGCCAGCAGTTACAGGGACAGGGGAAGATTTCTCTATAATTCACCCCTCCACTTT. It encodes CASSYRDRGRFLYNSPLHF.

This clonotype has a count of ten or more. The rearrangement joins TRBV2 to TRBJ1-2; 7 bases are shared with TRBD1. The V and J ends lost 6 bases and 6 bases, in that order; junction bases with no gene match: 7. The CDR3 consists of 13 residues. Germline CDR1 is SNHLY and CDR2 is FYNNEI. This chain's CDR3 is CASSLGQSNGYTF. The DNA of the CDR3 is TGTGCCAGCAGCCTGGGACAGTCTAATGGCTACACCTTC. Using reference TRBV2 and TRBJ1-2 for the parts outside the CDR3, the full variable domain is EPEVTQTPSHQVTQMGQEVILRCVPISNHLYFYWYRQILGQKVEFLVSFYNNEISEKSEIFDDQFSVERPDGSNFTLKIRSTKLEDSAMYFCASSLGQSNGYTFGSGTRLTVV.

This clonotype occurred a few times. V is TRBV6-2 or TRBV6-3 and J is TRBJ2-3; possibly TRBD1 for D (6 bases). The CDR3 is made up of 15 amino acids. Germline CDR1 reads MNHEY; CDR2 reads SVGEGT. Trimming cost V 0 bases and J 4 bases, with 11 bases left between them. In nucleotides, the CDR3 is TGTGCCAGCAGTTACTCGACAGGACATTCAGATACGCAGTATTTT. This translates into CASSYSTGHSDTQYF.

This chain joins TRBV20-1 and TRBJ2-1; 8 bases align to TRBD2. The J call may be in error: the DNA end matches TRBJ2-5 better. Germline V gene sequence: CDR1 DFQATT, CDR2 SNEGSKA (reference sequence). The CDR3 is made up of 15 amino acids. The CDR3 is CSARDRGLAQETQYF. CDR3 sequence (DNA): TGCAGTGCTAGAGATAGAGGACTAGCACAAGAGACCCAGTACTTC.

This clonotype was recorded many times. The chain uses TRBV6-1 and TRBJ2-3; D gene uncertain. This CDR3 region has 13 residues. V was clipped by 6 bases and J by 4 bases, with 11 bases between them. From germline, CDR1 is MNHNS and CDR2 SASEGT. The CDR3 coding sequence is TGTGCCAGCAGAAGACTTGAACCAGATACGCAGTATTTT. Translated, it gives CASRRLEPDTQYF.

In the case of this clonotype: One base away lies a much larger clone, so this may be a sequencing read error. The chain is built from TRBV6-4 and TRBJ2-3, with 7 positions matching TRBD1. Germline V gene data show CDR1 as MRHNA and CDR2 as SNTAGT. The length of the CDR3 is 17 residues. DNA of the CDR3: TGTGCCAGCAGTTACGCTCCTTACACAGGGGCCAACACTGAAACTTTCTTT. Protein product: CASSYAPYTGANTETFF.

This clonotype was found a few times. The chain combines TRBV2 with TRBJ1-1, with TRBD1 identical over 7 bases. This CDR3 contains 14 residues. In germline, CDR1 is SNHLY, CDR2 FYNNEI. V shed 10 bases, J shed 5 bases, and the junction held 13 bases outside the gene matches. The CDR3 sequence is CAITQGPLRTEAFF. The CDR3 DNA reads TGTGCCATCACACAGGGGCCATTAAGGACTGAAGCTTTCTTT.

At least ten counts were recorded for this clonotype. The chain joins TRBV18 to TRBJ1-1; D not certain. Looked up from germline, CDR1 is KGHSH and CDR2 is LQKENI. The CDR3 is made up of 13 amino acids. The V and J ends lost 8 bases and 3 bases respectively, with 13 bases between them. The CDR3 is CASSPSLDTEAFF. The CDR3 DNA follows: TGTGCCAGCAGCCCCTCCCTGGACACTGAAGCTTTCTTT. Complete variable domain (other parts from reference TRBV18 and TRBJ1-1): NAGVMQNPRHLVRRRGQEARLRCSPMKGHSHVYWYRQLPEEGLKFMVYLQKENIIDESGMPKERFSAEFPKEGPSILRIQQVVRGDSAAYFCASSPSLDTEAFFGQGTRLTVV.

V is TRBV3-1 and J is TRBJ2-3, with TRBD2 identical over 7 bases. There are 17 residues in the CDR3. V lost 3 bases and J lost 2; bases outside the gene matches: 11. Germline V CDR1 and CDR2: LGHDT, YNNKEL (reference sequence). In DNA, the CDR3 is TGTGCCAGCAGCCACGATTTGGAGCGGGAATTCACAGATACGCAGTATTTT. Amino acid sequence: CASSHDLEREFTDTQYF.

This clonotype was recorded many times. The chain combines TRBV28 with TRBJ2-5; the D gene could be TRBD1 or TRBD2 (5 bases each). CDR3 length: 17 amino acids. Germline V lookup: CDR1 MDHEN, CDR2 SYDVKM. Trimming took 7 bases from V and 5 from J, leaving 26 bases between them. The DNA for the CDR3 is TGTGCCAGCATCCCAGGATTACAGGAGCGTTGGGGGGAGACCCAGTACTTC. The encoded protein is CASIPGLQERWGETQYF.

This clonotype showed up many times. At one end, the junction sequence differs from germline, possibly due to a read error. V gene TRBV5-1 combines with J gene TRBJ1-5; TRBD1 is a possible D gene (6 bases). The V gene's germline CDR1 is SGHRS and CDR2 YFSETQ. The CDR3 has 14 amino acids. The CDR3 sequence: CASSSDSSNQPQHF. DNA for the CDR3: TGTGCCAGCAGTTCGGACAGCAGCAATCAGCCCCAGCATTTT.

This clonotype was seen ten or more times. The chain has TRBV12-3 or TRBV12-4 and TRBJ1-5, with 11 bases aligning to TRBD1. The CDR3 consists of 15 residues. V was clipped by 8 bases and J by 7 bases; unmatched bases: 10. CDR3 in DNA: TGTGCCAGCCGCCAGGACAGGGGGCTGAGGCAGCCCCAGCATTTT. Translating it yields CASRQDRGLRQPQHF.

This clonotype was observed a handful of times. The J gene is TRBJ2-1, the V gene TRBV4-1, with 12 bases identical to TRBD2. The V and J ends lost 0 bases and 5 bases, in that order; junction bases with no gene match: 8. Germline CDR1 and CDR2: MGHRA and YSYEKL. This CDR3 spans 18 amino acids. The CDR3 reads CASSQETLAGGQNNEQFF. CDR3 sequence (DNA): TGCGCCAGCAGCCAAGAGACGCTAGCGGGGGGGCAAAACAATGAGCAGTTCTTC.

The chain's CDR3 is CASSPLWDRELNTEAFF. The CDR3 DNA follows: TGTGCCAGCTCACCACTGTGGGACAGGGAGTTAAACACTGAAGCTTTCTTT. V usage is TRBV18 and J usage is TRBJ1-1; 9 bases fit TRBD1. J gave up 2 bases and V 1 base, and 8 bases lay outside the gene matches. The CDR3 has 17 residues. Germline CDR1 is KGHSH and CDR2 is LQKENI.

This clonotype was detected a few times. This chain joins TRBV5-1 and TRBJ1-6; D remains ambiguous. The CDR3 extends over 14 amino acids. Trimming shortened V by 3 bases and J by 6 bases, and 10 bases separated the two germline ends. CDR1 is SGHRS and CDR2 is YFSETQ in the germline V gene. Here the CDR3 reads CASSWSQLNSPLHF. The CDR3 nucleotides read TGCGCCAGCAGCTGGTCACAGCTTAATTCACCCCTCCACTTT. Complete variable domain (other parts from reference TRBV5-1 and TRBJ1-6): KAGVTQTPRYLIKTRGQQVTLSCSPISGHRSVSWYQQTPGQGLQFLFEYFSETQRNKGNFPGRFSGRQFSNSRSEMNVSTLELGDSALYLCASSWSQLNSPLHFGNGTRLTVT.

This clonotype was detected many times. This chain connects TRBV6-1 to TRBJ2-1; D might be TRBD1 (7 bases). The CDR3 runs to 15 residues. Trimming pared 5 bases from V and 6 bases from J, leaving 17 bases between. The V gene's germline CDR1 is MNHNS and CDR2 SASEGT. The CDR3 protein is CASSPTGWGVNEQFF. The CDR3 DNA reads TGTGCCAGCAGTCCGACAGGGTGGGGGGTCAATGAGCAGTTCTTC.

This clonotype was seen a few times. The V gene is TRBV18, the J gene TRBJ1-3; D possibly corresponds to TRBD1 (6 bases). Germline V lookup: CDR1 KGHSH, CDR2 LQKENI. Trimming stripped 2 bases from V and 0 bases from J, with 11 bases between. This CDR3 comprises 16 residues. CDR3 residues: CASSPSRGVSGNTIYF. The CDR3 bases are TGTGCCAGCTCACCAAGCAGGGGAGTCTCTGGAAACACCATATATTTT.

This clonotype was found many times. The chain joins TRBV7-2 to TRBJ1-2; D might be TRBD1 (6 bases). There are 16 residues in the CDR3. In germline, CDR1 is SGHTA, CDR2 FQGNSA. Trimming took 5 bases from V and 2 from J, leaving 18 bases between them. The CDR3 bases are TGTGCCAGCAGCGTTAGACAGGACAGTGTGAACTATGGCTACACCTTC. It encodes CASSVRQDSVNYGYTF.

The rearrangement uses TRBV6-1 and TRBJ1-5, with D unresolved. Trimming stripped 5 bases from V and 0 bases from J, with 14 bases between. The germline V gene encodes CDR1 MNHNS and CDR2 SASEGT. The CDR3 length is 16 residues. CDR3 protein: CASSNPPGSSNQPQHF. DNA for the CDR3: TGTGCCAGCAGTAACCCCCCGGGCAGTAGCAATCAGCCCCAGCATTTT.

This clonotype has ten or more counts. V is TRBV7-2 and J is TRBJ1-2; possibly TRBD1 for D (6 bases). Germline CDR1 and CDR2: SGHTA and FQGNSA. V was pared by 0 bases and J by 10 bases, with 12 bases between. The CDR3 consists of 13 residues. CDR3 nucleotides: TGTGCCAGCAGCTTAGCCGGGGGGCGCGTCTACACCTTC. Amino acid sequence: CASSLAGGRVYTF.

The chain's CDR3 is CASRPHRTSVETQYF. The CDR3 DNA is TGTGCCAGTAGACCCCATCGGACTAGCGTGGAGACCCAGTACTTC. This sequence joins TRBV19 and TRBJ2-5; 9 bases agree with TRBD2. The CDR3 extends over 15 amino acids. Germline-derived CDR1 and CDR2 are LNHDA and SQIVND (reference sequence). V shed 6 bases, J shed 5 bases, and the junction held 10 bases outside the gene matches. Variable domain in full (rest from reference TRBV19 and TRBJ2-5): DGGITQSPKYLFRKEGQNVTLSCEQNLNHDAMYWYRQDPGQGLRLIYYSQIVNDFQKGDIAEGYSVSREKKESFPLTVTSAQKNPTAFYLCASRPHRTSVETQYFGPGTRLLVL.

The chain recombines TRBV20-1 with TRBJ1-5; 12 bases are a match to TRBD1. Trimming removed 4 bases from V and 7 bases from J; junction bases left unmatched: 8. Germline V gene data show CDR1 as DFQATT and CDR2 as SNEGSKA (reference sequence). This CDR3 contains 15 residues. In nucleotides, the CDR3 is TGCAGTGCTAAGACCGGGACAGGGGGCTGGCAGCCCCAGCATTTT. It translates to CSAKTGTGGWQPQHF.

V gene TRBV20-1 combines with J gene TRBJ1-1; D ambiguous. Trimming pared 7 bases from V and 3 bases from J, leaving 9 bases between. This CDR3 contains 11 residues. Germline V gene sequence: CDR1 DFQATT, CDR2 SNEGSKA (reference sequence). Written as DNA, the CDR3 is TGCAGTGTGATGGATTACACTGAAGCTTTCTTT. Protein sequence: CSVMDYTEAFF.